The 25 T cell receptor beta chains reported below all come from one sample, sequenced in a study of blood T cell repertoires in COVID-19. Measured with immunoSEQ multiplex PCR; TCRdb has only the in-frame clones, and not every one. The data hold approximately 300,000 clones, with about 82% observed a single time. Sequenced input: peripheral blood. Receptors originate from a woman aged 50 to 65 with acute or convalescent COVID-19.

The chain uses TRBV5-1 and TRBJ1-3, with D unresolved. The CDR3 consists of 17 residues. CDR1 SGHRS and CDR2 YFSETQ come from the germline V gene. Trimming removed 1 base at V and 0 bases at J, with 14 bases between. CDR3 DNA sequence: TGCGCCAGCAGCTTGTCTAGGTCCTCTCCCTCTGGAAACACCATATATTTT. It codes for CASSLSRSSPSGNTIYF. Complete variable domain (other parts from reference TRBV5-1 and TRBJ1-3): KAGVTQTPRYLIKTRGQQVTLSCSPISGHRSVSWYQQTPGQGLQFLFEYFSETQRNKGNFPGRFSGRQFSNSRSEMNVSTLELGDSALYLCASSLSRSSPSGNTIYFGEGSWLTVV.

This sequence joins TRBV27 and TRBJ2-7, with a tentative D call TRBD1 (6 bases). Germline V gives CDR1 MNHEY, CDR2 SMNVEV (reference sequence). The V end lost 3 bases, the J end lost 0 bases, and 18 bases lay between the germline ends. The CDR3 has 17 residues. CDR3 sequence reads: CASSFDYRAFSSYEQYF. For the CDR3, the DNA is TGTGCCAGCAGTTTCGACTACAGGGCATTCAGCTCCTACGAGCAGTACTTC.

J is TRBJ1-4 and V is TRBV7-9; 8 nucleotides line up with TRBD1. The trim removed 3 bases at V and 10 bases at J, leaving 4 bases unmatched. The CDR3 runs to 13 residues. Germline CDR1 and CDR2: SEHNR and FQNEAQ (reference sequence). The DNA of the CDR3 is TGTGCCAGCAGCTTGGGACAGGCGGGAAAACTGTTTTTT. The encoded protein is CASSLGQAGKLFF.

The chain links TRBV11-2 to TRBJ2-1; 7 positions match TRBD1. This CDR3 is built from 16 residues. With V trimmed by 5 bases and J by 5 bases, 12 bases remained unmatched. The germline gives CDR1 SGHAT, CDR2 FQNNGV. The CDR3 reads CASSQTGPQMNNEQFF. CDR3 in DNA: TGTGCCAGCAGCCAGACAGGGCCCCAAATGAACAATGAGCAGTTCTTC.

V and J are TRBV3-1 (or the pseudogene TRBV3-2) and TRBJ2-5; D is perhaps TRBD2 (6 bases). V shed 0 bases and J shed 2 bases, with 13 bases lying between them. From germline, CDR1 is LGHDT and CDR2 YNNKEL (reference sequence). The CDR3 contains 16 residues. DNA of the CDR3: TGTGCCAGCAGCCAAGATAGCGGCAGGCGGCAAGAGACCCAGTACTTC. Translating it yields CASSQDSGRRQETQYF.

The chain links TRBV6-2 or TRBV6-3 to TRBJ2-7; 9 bases are shared with TRBD1. Germline trimming cut 6 bases from V and 3 bases from J; bases unmatched to any gene: 9. Germline V CDR1 and CDR2: MNHEY, SVGEGT. The CDR3 is 15 amino acids. The CDR3 is CASSPRDRDDYEQYF. Here the CDR3 DNA reads TGTGCCAGCAGCCCCCGGGACAGGGACGACTACGAGCAGTACTTC.

The chain recombines TRBV7-2 with TRBJ1-5; possible D gene TRBD1, 5 bases. The germline CDR1 and CDR2 sequences are SGHTA and FQGNSA. Trimming shortened V by 4 bases and J by 7 bases, and 17 bases separated the two germline ends. CDR3 length: 15 residues. CDR3 sequence reads: CASSSRWGVDQPQHF. In DNA form, the CDR3 reads TGTGCCAGCAGCTCTAGATGGGGGGTCGACCAGCCCCAGCATTTT.

This clone occurred once. The rearrangement joins TRBV7-2 to TRBJ1-4, with D tentatively TRBD1 (6 bases). Trimming shortened V by 3 bases and J by 8 bases, and 16 bases separated the two germline ends. Looked up from germline, CDR1 is SGHTA and CDR2 is FQGNSA. This CDR3 is 15 amino acids long. This chain's CDR3 is CASSFGGALAEKLFF. The DNA for the CDR3 is TGTGCCAGCAGCTTCGGGGGGGCGCTTGCCGAAAAACTGTTTTTT.

This clone was seen only once. This rearrangement joins TRBV6-5 to TRBJ1-2; 7 bases line up with TRBD1. The germline CDR1 and CDR2 sequences are MNHEY and SVGAGI. CDR3 length: 14 amino acids. Trimming at V came to 2 bases and at J to 5 bases, leaving 5 bases not matched to a gene. The CDR3 spells CASSYGRGKYGYTF. CDR3 in DNA: TGTGCCAGCAGTTACGGCAGGGGGAAATATGGCTACACCTTC.

The J gene is TRBJ1-2, the V gene TRBV7-2; 10 bases line up with TRBD1. The CDR3 loop spans 14 amino acids. V shed 5 bases and J 6 bases; nucleotides not matched to a gene: 6. Germline lookup yields CDR1 SGHTA and CDR2 FQGNSA. CDR3 sequence (DNA): TGTGCCAGCAGCCCCGACAGGGGGCTTGATGGCTACACCTTC. Translated: CASSPDRGLDGYTF.

The rearrangement joins TRBV2 to TRBJ2-3; weak D call: TRBD2 (6 bases). CDR3 length equals 14 residues. Trimming removed 7 bases at V and 2 bases at J, with 13 bases between. CDR1 and CDR2 from the germline V gene are SNHLY and FYNNEI. The CDR3 DNA reads TGTGCCAGCACTCTTGGGGGGATCACAGATACGCAGTATTTT. Translating it yields CASTLGGITDTQYF.

This chain uses TRBV27 with TRBJ2-7; the D is unclear. This CDR3 is built from 14 residues. Looked up from germline, CDR1 is MNHEY and CDR2 is SMNVEV (reference sequence). V lost 1 base and J lost 0, with 7 bases in between. The CDR3 nucleotides read TGTGCCAGCAGTTTATACGCCAGCTCCTACGAGCAGTACTTC. As protein: CASSLYASSYEQYF.

This clone has a single count. This rearrangement joins TRBV7-3 to TRBJ2-3; weak D call: TRBD2 (6 bases). V lost 5 bases and J 1 base, leaving 10 bases between the germline ends. CDR3 size: 14 residues. Germline assignment: CDR1 SGHTA and CDR2 FQGTGA. The CDR3 is CASSPEGGTDTQYF. CDR3 DNA: TGTGCCAGCAGCCCGGAGGGAGGCACAGATACGCAGTATTTT.

This chain connects TRBV6-6 to TRBJ2-7; 13 bases are shared with TRBD2. Germline CDR1 MNHNY, CDR2 SVGAGI (reference sequence). The CDR3 is 14 amino acids. V dropped 6 bases and J dropped 3; count of bases not matched to a gene: 2. The CDR3: CASSRLAGGYEQYF. CDR3 bases: TGTGCCAGCAGCCGACTAGCGGGAGGCTACGAGCAGTACTTC.

The chain combines TRBV30 with TRBJ2-7; 9 nucleotides agree with TRBD1. The CDR3 is made up of 13 amino acids. Per the germline V gene, CDR1 is GTSNPN and CDR2 is SVGIG (reference sequence). The V and J ends lost 1 base and 6 bases, in that order; junction bases with no gene match: 4. The CDR3 DNA follows: TGTGCCTGGAGTGAGGGACAGGGACCCGAGCAGTACTTC. This gives the protein CAWSEGQGPEQYF.

The chain links TRBV2 to TRBJ2-1, with 13 bases lining up with TRBD2. Germline V lookup: CDR1 SNHLY, CDR2 FYNNEI. The CDR3 is 18 residues long. Losses at the gene ends were 4 bases for V and 7 bases for J; bases not matched to a gene: 13. The CDR3 is CASSAFTSGRALYNEQFF. CDR3 in DNA: TGTGCCAGCAGTGCCTTTACTAGCGGGAGGGCCCTGTATAATGAGCAGTTCTTC.

This rearrangement joins TRBV19 to TRBJ2-7, with D unclear. This CDR3 spans 15 amino acids. Trimming removed 3 bases from V and 3 bases from J, with 15 bases in between. The germline gives CDR1 LNHDA, CDR2 SQIVND (reference sequence). CDR3 amino acids: CASSIFERRIYEQYF. The DNA for the CDR3 is TGTGCCAGTAGTATTTTTGAAAGGCGGATCTACGAGCAGTACTTC.

The chain joins TRBV7-3 to TRBJ1-1; perhaps TRBD1 as D (6 bases). V was clipped by 5 bases and J by 4 bases, with 17 bases between them. This CDR3 has 15 amino acids. Germline CDR1 and CDR2: SGHTA and FQGTGA. CDR3 in DNA: TGTGCCAGCAGCCCAAGGGGGGGATCAGCCACTGAAGCTTTCTTT. Translation gives CASSPRGGSATEAFF.

This clone was seen a handful of times. V and J are TRBV4-2 and TRBJ1-4; 8 bases are a match to TRBD1. This CDR3 is built from 13 residues. CDR1 is LGHNA and CDR2 is YNFKEQ in the germline V gene. J lost 8 bases, V lost 3 bases, and 2 bases had no gene match. The CDR3 reads CASSQRTGEKLFF. CDR3 DNA: TGTGCCAGCAGCCAGCGGACAGGGGAAAAACTGTTTTTT.

The CDR3 here is CASTRGLQETQYF. The CDR3 region has the DNA TGCGCCAGCACGCGGGGATTACAAGAGACCCAGTACTTC. V gene TRBV5-1 combines with J gene TRBJ2-5, with D maybe TRBD2 (6 bases). Germline assignment: CDR1 SGHRS and CDR2 YFSETQ. V was cut by 6 bases and J by 2 bases, with 11 bases left in between. The CDR3 is 13 residues long.

CDR3 DNA: TGTGCCAGCAGTCTCAGGGGGGGACAGGGATGGACTAATGAAAAACTGTTTTTT. This sequence encodes CASSLRGGQGWTNEKLFF. This sequence joins TRBV6-6 and TRBJ1-4; 9 nucleotides match TRBD1. Germline CDR1 and CDR2: MNHNY and SVGAGI (reference sequence). The junction had 12 bases not matched to a gene; V was cut back by 5 bases and J by 2 bases. This CDR3 comprises 18 residues.

The genes are TRBV19 and TRBJ2-1; the match to TRBD1 covers 9 bases. Germline trimming cut 7 bases from V and 4 bases from J; bases unmatched to any gene: 8. The germline CDR1 and CDR2 sequences are LNHDA and SQIVND (reference sequence). The CDR3 covers 15 residues. CDR3 nucleotide sequence: TGTGCCAGTACTATTAGACAGGGGGGTTACAATGAGCAGTTCTTC. As protein: CASTIRQGGYNEQFF.

This clone was seen once. This chain uses TRBV5-4 with TRBJ2-1, with TRBD2 identical over 9 bases. Germline V gene data show CDR1 as SGHNT and CDR2 as YYREEE (reference sequence). The V segment lost 4 bases and the J segment 4 bases; nucleotides outside the gene matches: 6. The CDR3 has 15 amino acids. CDR3 region: CASSPGTSLYNEQFF. In DNA form, the CDR3 reads TGTGCCAGCAGCCCCGGGACTAGCTTATACAATGAGCAGTTCTTC.

This rearrangement joins TRBV5-4 to TRBJ2-1; the D gene is possibly TRBD1 (5 bases). V lost 0 bases to trimming and J lost 7 bases, with 17 bases between them. The CDR3 is 16 amino acids. Germline CDR1 and CDR2: SGHNT and YYREEE (reference sequence). In nucleotides, the CDR3 is TGTGCCAGCAGCTTGGAGGTGGAAGGGGTTGGTAATGAGCAGTTCTTC. It codes for CASSLEVEGVGNEQFF.

This chain joins TRBV18 and TRBJ2-1; 14 nucleotides line up with TRBD2. Germline V gene lookup returns CDR1 KGHSH and CDR2 LQKENI. The length of the CDR3 is 16 residues. V lost 3 bases and J lost 7; bases outside the gene matches: 5. The CDR3 DNA follows: TGTGCCAGCTCACCCGGACTAGCGGGAGGAAGTAATGAGCAGTTCTTC. Translating it yields CASSPGLAGGSNEQFF. Variable domain in full (rest from reference TRBV18 and TRBJ2-1): NAGVMQNPRHLVRRRGQEARLRCSPMKGHSHVYWYRQLPEEGLKFMVYLQKENIIDESGMPKERFSAEFPKEGPSILRIQQVVRGDSAAYFCASSPGLAGGSNEQFFGPGTRLTVL.